This is a list of T cell receptor beta chains from one sample in a study of T cells in Graves' hyperthyroidism and ophthalmopathy. In TCRdb, the multiplex PCR reads were re-called with MiXCR into one record per CDR3 protein. The sample yields 650,000 to 750,000 distinct CDR3 sequences, about 15% seen once. Sequencing was done on a sample of blood. Receptor source: a woman between 18 and 29 years old with Graves' hyperthyroidism. CDR3s include the opening cysteine and the closing phenylalanine or tryptophan. A D gene is named only where the DNA matches it firmly. Expanded clones are given a class, and other clones once, few, many or no size at all.

j_call	d_call	v_call	clone_size	cdr3_nt	cdr3_aa
TRBJ2-1	NA	TRBV12-3/TRBV12-4	NA	TGTGCCAGCAGTCCCGGACGCGGTGGGGGGAGGTCCTACAATGAGCAGTTCTTC	CASSPGRGGGRSYNEQFF
TRBJ2-7	NA	TRBV27	few	TGTACCAGCAGTTTAAAAGGGGCTGTCGGGTACGAGCAGTACTTC	CTSSLKGAVGYEQYF
TRBJ2-2	TRBD1	TRBV5-8	NA	TGTGCCAGCAGCTTGGCCCGGACAGGGGTTCCGGCCGGGGAGCTGTTTTTT	CASSLARTGVPAGELFF
TRBJ2-3	NA	TRBV27	many	TGTGCCAGCATCTGGGGGAATACGCAGTATTTT	CASIWGNTQYF
TRBJ2-1	TRBD2	TRBV28	NA	TGTGCCAGCAGTTTTCCTAGCGGGAGTTCTGAGCAGTTCTTC	CASSFPSGSSEQFF
TRBJ1-1	NA	TRBV4-1	once	TGCGCCAGCAGCGTCCGGCCGACAGGGAACACTGAAGCTTTCTTT	CASSVRPTGNTEAFF
TRBJ2-1	NA	TRBV19	NA	TGTGCCAGTAGCCACTCGGCAAGGGCTTACACCTACTACAATGAGCAGTTCTTC	CASSHSARAYTYYNEQFF
TRBJ2-5	TRBD2	TRBV7-9	many	TGTGCCAGCAGCTTTAGAGCGGGGACCCGACCAGAGACCCAGTACTTC	CASSFRAGTRPETQYF
TRBJ2-7	NA	TRBV6-1	many	TGTGCCAGCAGTGTCCGGGACGTGATTGACGAGCAGTACTTC	CASSVRDVIDEQYF
TRBJ2-5	TRBD2	TRBV10-2	once	TGCGCCGGCAGTGGGACTAGCGGGAGTTGGGAGACCCAGTACTTC	CAGSGTSGSWETQYF
TRBJ2-7	NA	TRBV10-1	many	TGCGCCAGCAGTCATCGAACCGAAAGGGGCTACGAGCAGTACTTC	CASSHRTERGYEQYF
TRBJ2-7	NA	TRBV5-1	few	TGCGCCAGCAGCCCAACGGTGGGGGTTTCCTACGAGCAGTACTTC	CASSPTVGVSYEQYF
TRBJ2-7	TRBD2	TRBV12-3/TRBV12-4	many	TGTGCCAGCAGTACCCGGGAGGGCCTAGTCTTTGGGTCCTACGAGCAGTACTTC	CASSTREGLVFGSYEQYF
TRBJ2-3	NA	TRBV6-1	many	TGTGCCAGCAGTGCGATAACGAGCGGAAGCACAGATACGCAGTATTTT	CASSAITSGSTDTQYF
TRBJ1-1	NA	TRBV6-1	many	TGTGCCAGCAGCCCGTGGACAGCAAACACTGAAGCTTTCTTT	CASSPWTANTEAFF
TRBJ1-2	TRBD1	TRBV19	NA	TGTGCCACTGCCTCCGGGACAGGGCGCTTCCTGGGAGGTTTGGACTATGGCTACACCTTC	CATASGTGRFLGGLDYGYTF
TRBJ2-3	TRBD2	TRBV30	many	TGTGCCTGTAGACCGGGACTAGGTTCCACAGATACGCAGTATTTT	CACRPGLGSTDTQYF
TRBJ2-5	NA	TRBV6-2/TRBV6-3	few	TGTGCCAGCAGTTACAGGGAGTCGTGGCGGGATCAAGAGACCCAGTACTTC	CASSYRESWRDQETQYF
TRBJ2-1	TRBD2	TRBV20-1	many	TGCAGTGCTGGACTAGCATCCTACAATGAGCAGTTCTTC	CSAGLASYNEQFF
TRBJ2-3	NA	TRBV7-3	many	TGTGCCAGCAGCCCCTTTGGCAGGGAACAAGATACGCAGTATTTT	CASSPFGREQDTQYF
TRBJ2-1	NA	TRBV30	many	TGTGCCTGGAGTGACCTCAATGAGCAGTTCTTC	CAWSDLNEQFF
TRBJ1-2	NA	TRBV7-8	NA	TGTGCCAGCAGCTTAGCCCGACAGTTGAACTATGGCTACACCTTC	CASSLARQLNYGYTF
TRBJ1-1	TRBD1	TRBV14	NA	TGTGCCAGCAGCCAAGAGCCCGACCGGGACAGGGTGAACACTGAAGCTTTCTTT	CASSQEPDRDRVNTEAFF
TRBJ2-1	TRBD2	TRBV28	many	TGTGCCAGCAGTCCCCGACAAATACTAGCGGGAGGGTCCATTGAGCAGTTCTTC	CASSPRQILAGGSIEQFF
TRBJ2-5	TRBD2	TRBV9	many	TGTGCCAGCAGCGTCGGCGGGAGCCGGACCCAGTACTTC	CASSVGGSRTQYF
TRBJ2-7	NA	TRBV12-3/TRBV12-4	NA	TGTGCCAGCAGGCCGGGGGCGGGACCCTACGAGCAGTACTTC	CASRPGAGPYEQYF
TRBJ1-2	NA	TRBV4-2	few	TGTGCCAGCAGCCAAACGGCAGGGGCGGGTGGCTACACCTTC	CASSQTAGAGGYTF
TRBJ2-2	TRBD1	TRBV3-1	many	TGTGCCAGCAGCCAAGGGGGCGGGACAGGTCGCACCGGGGAGCTGTTTTTT	CASSQGGGTGRTGELFF
TRBJ2-1	TRBD1	TRBV20-1	many	TGCAGTGCTAGAGATTGGGGAGGGACAGGGGACGGATGGGGCCGCAATGAGCAGTTCTTC	CSARDWGGTGDGWGRNEQFF
TRBJ2-7	TRBD2	TRBV24-1	many	TGTGCCACCAGTGATCCCGGACTAGCGGGAGGGAGTGGCTACGAGCAGTACTTC	CATSDPGLAGGSGYEQYF
TRBJ2-1	TRBD2	TRBV11-3	NA	TGTGCCAGCAGCCTAAGCGGGAGGGGCTCCTACAATGAGCAGTTCTTC	CASSLSGRGSYNEQFF
TRBJ2-7	TRBD2	TRBV18	many	TGTGCCAGCTCACGAGGACTAGCGGGAGCGGGAGAGCAGTACTTC	CASSRGLAGAGEQYF
TRBJ2-7	TRBD1	TRBV27	many	TGTGCCAGCAGTCATGGGGGGACAGGGGGCGCCCTTTTCTACGAGCAGTACTTC	CASSHGGTGGALFYEQYF
TRBJ2-5	NA	TRBV5-1	NA	TGCGCCAGCAGCCCTTTCAACACTGGGACAACAGAGACCCAGTACTTC	CASSPFNTGTTETQYF
TRBJ2-5	TRBD2	TRBV27	NA	TGTGCCAGCAGCCTGACTAGCGGCCACCAAGAGACCCAGTACTTC	CASSLTSGHQETQYF
TRBJ1-4	NA	TRBV12-3/TRBV12-4	few	TGTGCCAGCAGCATGGGGAATGAAAAACTGTTTTTT	CASSMGNEKLFF
TRBJ1-4	NA	TRBV6-1	many	TGTGCCAGCAGTGAACATCTAGGCGGAGGAAATGAAAAACTGTTTTTT	CASSEHLGGGNEKLFF
TRBJ1-4	TRBD1	TRBV7-8	many	TGTGCCAGCAGCCCAAGGGACAGGGGGCGGGAAAAACTGTTTTTT	CASSPRDRGREKLFF
TRBJ2-7	TRBD2	TRBV5-6	NA	TGTGCCAGCAGCTTTCAGCTAGCGGGACGGGCCGAGCAGTACTTC	CASSFQLAGRAEQYF
TRBJ2-1	TRBD2	TRBV7-2	NA	TGTGCCAGCAGCTTTGGCGGGAGACCCTACAATGAGCAGTTCTTC	CASSFGGRPYNEQFF